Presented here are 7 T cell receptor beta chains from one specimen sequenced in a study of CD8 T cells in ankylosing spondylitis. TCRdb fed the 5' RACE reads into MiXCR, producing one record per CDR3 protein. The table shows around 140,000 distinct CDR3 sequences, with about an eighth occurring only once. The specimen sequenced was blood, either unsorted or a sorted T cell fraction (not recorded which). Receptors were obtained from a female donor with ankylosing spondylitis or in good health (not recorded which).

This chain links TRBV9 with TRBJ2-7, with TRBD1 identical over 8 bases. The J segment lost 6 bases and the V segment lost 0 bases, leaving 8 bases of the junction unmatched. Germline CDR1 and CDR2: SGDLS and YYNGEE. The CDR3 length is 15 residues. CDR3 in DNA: TGTGCCAGCAGCGTAGGGGGGACAGGTCCCCTCGAGCAGTACTTC. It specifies CASSVGGTGPLEQYF.

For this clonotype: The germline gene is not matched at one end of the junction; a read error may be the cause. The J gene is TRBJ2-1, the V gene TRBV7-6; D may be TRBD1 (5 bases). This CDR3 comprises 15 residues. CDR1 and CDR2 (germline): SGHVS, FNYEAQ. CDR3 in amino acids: CTSSLRAGTYNEQFF. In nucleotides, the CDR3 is TGTACCAGCAGCTTAAGGGCAGGGACCTACAATGAGCAGTTCTTC. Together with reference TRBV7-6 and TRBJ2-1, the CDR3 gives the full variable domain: GAGVSQSPRYKVTKRGQDVALRCDPISGHVSLYWYRQALGQGPEFLTYFNYEAQQDKSGLPNDRFSAERPEGSISTLTIQRTEQRDSAMYRCTSSLRAGTYNEQFFGPGTRLTVL.

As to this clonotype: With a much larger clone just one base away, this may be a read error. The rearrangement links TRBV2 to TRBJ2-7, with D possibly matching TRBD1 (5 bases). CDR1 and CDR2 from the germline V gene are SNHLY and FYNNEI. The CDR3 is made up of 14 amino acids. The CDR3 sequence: CASRDTSFSYEPYF. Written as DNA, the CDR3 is TGTGCCAGCAGGGACACTTCCTTCTCCTACGAGCCGTACTTC.

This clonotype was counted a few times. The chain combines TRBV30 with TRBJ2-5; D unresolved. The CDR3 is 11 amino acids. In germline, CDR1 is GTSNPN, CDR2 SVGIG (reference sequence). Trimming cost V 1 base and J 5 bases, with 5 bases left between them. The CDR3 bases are TGTGCCTGGAGTGGGGCCGAGACCCAGTACTTC. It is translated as CAWSGAETQYF.

CDR3 in DNA: TGTGCCACCAGTGGTGTGGGACATGGGATCACCGGGGAGCTGTTTTTT. This sequence encodes CATSGVGHGITGELFF. The rearrangement uses TRBV24-1 and TRBJ2-2, with D tentatively TRBD1 (6 bases). CDR3 length: 16 residues. Trimming shortened V by 5 bases and J by 4 bases, and 16 bases separated the two germline ends. CDR1 and CDR2 (germline): KGHDR, SFDVKD.

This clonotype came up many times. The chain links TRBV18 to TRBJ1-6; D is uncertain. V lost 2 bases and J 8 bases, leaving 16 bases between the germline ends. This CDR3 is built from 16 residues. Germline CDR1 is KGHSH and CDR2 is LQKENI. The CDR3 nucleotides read TGTGCCAGCTCACCAGGGCCAACAGCGTTGGATTCACCCCTCCACTTT. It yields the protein CASSPGPTALDSPLHF.

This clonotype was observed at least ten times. DNA for the CDR3: TGCAGTGCTAAAACCGCCGGGCCGGGTGGCTACACCTTC. This codes for CSAKTAGPGGYTF. The chain links TRBV20-1 to TRBJ1-2; D gene uncertain. V was cut by 4 bases and J by 7 bases, with 16 bases left in between. The CDR3 is 13 residues long. Per the germline V gene, CDR1 is DFQATT and CDR2 is SNEGSKA (reference sequence).